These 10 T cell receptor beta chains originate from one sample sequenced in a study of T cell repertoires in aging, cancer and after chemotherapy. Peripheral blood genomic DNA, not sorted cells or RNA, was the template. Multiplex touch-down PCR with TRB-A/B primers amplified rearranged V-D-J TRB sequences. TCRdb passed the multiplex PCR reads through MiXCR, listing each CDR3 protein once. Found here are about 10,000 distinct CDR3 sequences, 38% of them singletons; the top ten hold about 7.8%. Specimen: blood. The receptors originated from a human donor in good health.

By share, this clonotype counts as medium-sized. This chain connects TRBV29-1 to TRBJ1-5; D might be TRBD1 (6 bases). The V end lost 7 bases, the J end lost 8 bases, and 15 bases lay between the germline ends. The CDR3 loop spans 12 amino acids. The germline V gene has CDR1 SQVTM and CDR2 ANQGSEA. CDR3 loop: CSATGPSEPQHF. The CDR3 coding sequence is TGCAGCGCCACAGGGCCTTCGGAGCCCCAGCATTTT.

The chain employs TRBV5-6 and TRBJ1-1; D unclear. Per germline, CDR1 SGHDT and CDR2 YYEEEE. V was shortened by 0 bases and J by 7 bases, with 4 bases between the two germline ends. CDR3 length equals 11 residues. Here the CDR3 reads CASSLGFEAFF. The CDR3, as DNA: TGTGCCAGCAGCTTGGGTTTTGAAGCTTTCTTT.

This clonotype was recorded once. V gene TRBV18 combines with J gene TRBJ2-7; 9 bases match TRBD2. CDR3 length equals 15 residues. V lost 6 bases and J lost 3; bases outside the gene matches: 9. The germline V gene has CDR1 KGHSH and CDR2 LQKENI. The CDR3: CASSLAGVTLYEQYF. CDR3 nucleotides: TGTGCCAGCTCCTTAGCGGGAGTAACCCTCTACGAGCAGTACTTC.

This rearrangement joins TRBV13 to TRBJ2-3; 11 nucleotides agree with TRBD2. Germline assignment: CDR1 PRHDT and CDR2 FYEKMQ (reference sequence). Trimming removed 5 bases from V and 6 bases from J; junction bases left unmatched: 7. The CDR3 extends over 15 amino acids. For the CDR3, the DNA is TGTGCCAGCAGCATTATAGCGGGAGGGCCGGATACGCAGTATTTT. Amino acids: CASSIIAGGPDTQYF.

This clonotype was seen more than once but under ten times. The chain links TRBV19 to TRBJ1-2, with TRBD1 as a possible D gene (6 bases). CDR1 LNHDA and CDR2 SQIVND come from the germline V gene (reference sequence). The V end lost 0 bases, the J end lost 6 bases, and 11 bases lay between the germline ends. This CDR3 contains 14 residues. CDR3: CASSIDTGMDGYTF. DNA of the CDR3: TGTGCCAGTAGTATAGATACAGGGATGGATGGCTACACCTTC. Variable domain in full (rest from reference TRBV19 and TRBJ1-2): DGGITQSPKYLFRKEGQNVTLSCEQNLNHDAMYWYRQDPGQGLRLIYYSQIVNDFQKGDIAEGYSVSREKKESFPLTVTSAQKNPTAFYLCASSIDTGMDGYTFGSGTRLTVV.

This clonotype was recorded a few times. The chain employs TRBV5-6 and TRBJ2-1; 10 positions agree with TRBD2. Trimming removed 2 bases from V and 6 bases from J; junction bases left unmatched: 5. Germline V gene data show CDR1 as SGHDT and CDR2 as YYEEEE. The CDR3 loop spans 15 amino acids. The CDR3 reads CASSFSTSGINEQFF. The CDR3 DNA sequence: TGTGCCAGCAGCTTTAGTACTAGCGGGATCAATGAGCAGTTCTTC.

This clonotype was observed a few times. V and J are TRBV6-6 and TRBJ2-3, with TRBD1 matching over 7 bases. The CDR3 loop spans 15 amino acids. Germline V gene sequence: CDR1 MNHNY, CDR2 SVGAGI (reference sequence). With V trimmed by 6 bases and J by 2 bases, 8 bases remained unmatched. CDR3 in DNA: TGTGCCAGCAGCCCACAGGGGATTCCCACAGATACGCAGTATTTT. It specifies CASSPQGIPTDTQYF.

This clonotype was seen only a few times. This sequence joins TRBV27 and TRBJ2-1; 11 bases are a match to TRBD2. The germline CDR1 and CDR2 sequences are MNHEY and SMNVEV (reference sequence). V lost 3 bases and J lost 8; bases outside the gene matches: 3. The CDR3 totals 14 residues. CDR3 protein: CASSFIAGGDEQFF. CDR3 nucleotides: TGTGCCAGCAGTTTCATAGCGGGGGGGGATGAGCAGTTCTTC.

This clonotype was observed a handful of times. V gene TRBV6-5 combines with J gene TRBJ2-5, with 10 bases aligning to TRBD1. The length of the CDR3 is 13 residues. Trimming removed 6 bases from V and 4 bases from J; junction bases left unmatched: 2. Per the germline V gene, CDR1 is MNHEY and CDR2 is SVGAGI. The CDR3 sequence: CASSRTGGETQYF. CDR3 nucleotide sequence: TGTGCCAGCAGCCGGACAGGGGGAGAGACCCAGTACTTC.

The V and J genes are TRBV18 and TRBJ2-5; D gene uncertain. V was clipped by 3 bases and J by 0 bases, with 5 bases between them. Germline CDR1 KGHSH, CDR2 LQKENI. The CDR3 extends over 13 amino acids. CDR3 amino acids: CASSPQYQETQYF. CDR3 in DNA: TGTGCCAGCTCACCCCAGTACCAAGAGACCCAGTACTTC.